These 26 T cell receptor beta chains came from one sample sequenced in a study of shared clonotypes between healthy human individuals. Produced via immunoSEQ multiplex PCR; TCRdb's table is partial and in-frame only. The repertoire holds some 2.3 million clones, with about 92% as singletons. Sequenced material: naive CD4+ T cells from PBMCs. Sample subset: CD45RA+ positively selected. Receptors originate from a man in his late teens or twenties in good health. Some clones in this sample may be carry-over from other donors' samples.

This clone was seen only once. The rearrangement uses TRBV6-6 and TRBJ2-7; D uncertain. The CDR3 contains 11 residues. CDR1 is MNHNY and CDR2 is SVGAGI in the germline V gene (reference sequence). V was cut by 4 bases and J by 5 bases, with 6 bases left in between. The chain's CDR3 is CASSSQNEQYF. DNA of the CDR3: TGTGCCAGCAGTTCCCAGAACGAGCAGTACTTC.

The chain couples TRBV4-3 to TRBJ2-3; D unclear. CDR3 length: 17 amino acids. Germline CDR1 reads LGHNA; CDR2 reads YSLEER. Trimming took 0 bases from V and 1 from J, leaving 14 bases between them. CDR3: CASSQDAPFTRTDTQYF. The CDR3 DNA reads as TGCGCCAGCAGCCAAGATGCCCCTTTTACGCGCACAGATACGCAGTATTTT.

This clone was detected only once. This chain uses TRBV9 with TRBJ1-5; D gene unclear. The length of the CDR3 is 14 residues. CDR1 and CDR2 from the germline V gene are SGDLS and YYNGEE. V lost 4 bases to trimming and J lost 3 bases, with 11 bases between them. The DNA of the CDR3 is TGTGCCAGCAGCAGAGAGGGCTACAATCAGCCCCAGCATTTT. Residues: CASSREGYNQPQHF.

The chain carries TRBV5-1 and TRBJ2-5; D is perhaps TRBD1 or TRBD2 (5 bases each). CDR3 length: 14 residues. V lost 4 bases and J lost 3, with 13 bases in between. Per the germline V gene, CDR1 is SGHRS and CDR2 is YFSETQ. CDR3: CASSRGPMEETQYF. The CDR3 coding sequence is TGCGCCAGCAGCCGGGGCCCTATGGAAGAGACCCAGTACTTC. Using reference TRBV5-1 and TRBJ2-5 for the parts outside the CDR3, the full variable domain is KAGVTQTPRYLIKTRGQQVTLSCSPISGHRSVSWYQQTPGQGLQFLFEYFSETQRNKGNFPGRFSGRQFSNSRSEMNVSTLELGDSALYLCASSRGPMEETQYFGPGTRLLVL.

This CDR3 is CASSAGTAQSTDTQYF. The DNA of the CDR3 is TGCGCCAGCAGCGCTGGGACGGCACAAAGCACAGATACGCAGTATTTT. The chain carries TRBV5-1 and TRBJ2-3; perhaps D is TRBD1 or TRBD2 (5 bases each). The CDR3 spans 16 residues. The V and J ends lost 4 bases and 0 bases respectively, with 15 bases between them. Germline lookup yields CDR1 SGHRS and CDR2 YFSETQ. The full variable domain, rest sourced from reference TRBV5-1 and TRBJ2-3, is KAGVTQTPRYLIKTRGQQVTLSCSPISGHRSVSWYQQTPGQGLQFLFEYFSETQRNKGNFPGRFSGRQFSNSRSEMNVSTLELGDSALYLCASSAGTAQSTDTQYFGPGTRLTVL.

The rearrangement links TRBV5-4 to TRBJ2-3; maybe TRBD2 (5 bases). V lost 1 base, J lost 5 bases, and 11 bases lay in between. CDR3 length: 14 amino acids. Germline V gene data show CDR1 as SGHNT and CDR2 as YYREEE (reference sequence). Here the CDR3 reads CASSLLVGEDTQYF. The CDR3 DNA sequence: TGTGCCAGCAGCTTGTTGGTGGGAGAAGATACGCAGTATTTT.

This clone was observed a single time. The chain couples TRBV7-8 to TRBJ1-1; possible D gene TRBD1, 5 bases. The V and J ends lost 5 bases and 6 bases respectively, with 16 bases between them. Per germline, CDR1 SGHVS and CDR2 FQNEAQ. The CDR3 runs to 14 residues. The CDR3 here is CASSRLDSGAEAFF. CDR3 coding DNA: TGTGCCAGCAGCCGCCTCGACAGTGGCGCTGAAGCTTTCTTT.

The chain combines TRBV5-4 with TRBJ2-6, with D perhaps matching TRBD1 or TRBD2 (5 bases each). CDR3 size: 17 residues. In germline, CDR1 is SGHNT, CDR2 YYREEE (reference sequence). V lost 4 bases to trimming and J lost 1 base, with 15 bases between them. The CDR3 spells CASSPGARVSGANVLTF. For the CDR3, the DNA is TGTGCCAGCAGCCCCGGGGCCCGGGTATCTGGGGCCAACGTCCTGACTTTC.

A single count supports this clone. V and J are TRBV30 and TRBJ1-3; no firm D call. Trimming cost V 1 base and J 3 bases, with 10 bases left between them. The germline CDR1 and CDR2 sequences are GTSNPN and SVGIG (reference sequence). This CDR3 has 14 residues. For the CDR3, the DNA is TGTGCCTGGAGTGCTGACACCCATGGAAACACCATATATTTT. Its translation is CAWSADTHGNTIYF.

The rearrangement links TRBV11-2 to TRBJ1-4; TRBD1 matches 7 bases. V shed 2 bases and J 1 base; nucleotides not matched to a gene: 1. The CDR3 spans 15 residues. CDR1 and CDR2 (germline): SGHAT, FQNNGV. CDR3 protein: CASSLRGLTNEKLFF. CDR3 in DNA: TGTGCCAGCAGCTTAAGGGGGCTAACTAATGAAAAACTGTTTTTT. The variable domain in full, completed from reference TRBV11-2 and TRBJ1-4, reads EAGVAQSPRYKIIEKRQSVAFWCNPISGHATLYWYQQILGQGPKLLIQFQNNGVVDDSQLPKDRFSAERLKGVDSTLKIQPAKLEDSAVYLCASSLRGLTNEKLFFGSGTQLSVL.

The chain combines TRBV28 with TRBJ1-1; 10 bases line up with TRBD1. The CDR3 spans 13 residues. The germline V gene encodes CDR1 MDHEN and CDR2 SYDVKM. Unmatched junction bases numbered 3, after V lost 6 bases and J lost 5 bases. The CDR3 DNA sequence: TGTGCCAGCAGGACAGGGGGCCGTACTGAAGCTTTCTTT. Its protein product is CASRTGGRTEAFF. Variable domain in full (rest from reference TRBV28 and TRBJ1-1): DVKVTQSSRYLVKRTGEKVFLECVQDMDHENMFWYRQDPGLGLRLIYFSYDVKMKEKGDIPEGYSVSREKKERFSLILESASTNQTSMYLCASRTGGRTEAFFGQGTRLTVV.

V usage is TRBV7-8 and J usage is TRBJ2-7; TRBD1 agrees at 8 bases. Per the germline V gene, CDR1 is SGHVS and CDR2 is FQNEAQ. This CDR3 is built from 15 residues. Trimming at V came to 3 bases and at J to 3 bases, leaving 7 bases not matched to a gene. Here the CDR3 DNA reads TGTGCCAGCAGCTTCGAGACAGGGGTGGGCTACGAGCAGTACTTC. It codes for CASSFETGVGYEQYF.

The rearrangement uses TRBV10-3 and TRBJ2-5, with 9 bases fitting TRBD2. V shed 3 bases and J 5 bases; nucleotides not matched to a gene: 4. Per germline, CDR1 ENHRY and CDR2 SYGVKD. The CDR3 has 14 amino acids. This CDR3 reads CAISDAGGPETQYF. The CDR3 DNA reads TGTGCCATCAGTGACGCGGGAGGGCCCGAGACCCAGTACTTC.

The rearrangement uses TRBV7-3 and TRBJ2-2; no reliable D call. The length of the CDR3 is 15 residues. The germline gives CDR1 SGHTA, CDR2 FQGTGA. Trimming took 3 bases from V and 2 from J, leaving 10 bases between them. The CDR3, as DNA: TGTGCCAGCAGCTTTTCTAGTTTCAACACCGGGGAGCTGTTTTTT. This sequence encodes CASSFSSFNTGELFF.

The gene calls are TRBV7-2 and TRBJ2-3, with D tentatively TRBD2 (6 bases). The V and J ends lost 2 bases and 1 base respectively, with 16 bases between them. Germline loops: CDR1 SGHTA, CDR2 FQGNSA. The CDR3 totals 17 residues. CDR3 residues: CASSLPPASARTDTQYF. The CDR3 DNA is TGTGCCAGCAGCTTACCACCGGCTAGCGCACGCACAGATACGCAGTATTTT.

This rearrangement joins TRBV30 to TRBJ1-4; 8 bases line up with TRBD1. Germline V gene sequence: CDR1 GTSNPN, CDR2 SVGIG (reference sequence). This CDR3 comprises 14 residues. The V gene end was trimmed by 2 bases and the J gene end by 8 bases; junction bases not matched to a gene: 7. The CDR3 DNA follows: TGTGCCTGGAGTCTAATGACAGGGGTCGAAAAACTGTTTTTT. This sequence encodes CAWSLMTGVEKLFF.

The CDR3 DNA follows: TGTGCCAGCAGCCTTTGGACGGAAAATCAGCCCCAGCATTTT. This codes for CASSLWTENQPQHF. The chain employs TRBV5-5 and TRBJ1-5; D not certain. The CDR3 has 14 residues. Trimming removed 4 bases at V and 4 bases at J, with 12 bases between. Germline CDR1 reads SGHKS; CDR2 reads YYEKEE (reference sequence).

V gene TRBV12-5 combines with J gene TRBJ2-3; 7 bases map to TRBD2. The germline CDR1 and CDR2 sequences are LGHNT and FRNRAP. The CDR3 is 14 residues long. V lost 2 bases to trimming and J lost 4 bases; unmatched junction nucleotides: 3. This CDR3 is CASGLRDYPDTQYF. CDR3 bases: TGTGCTAGTGGTTTGCGGGACTACCCAGATACGCAGTATTTT. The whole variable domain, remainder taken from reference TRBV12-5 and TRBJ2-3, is DARVTQTPRHKVTEMGQEVTMRCQPILGHNTVFWYRQTMMQGLELLAYFRNRAPLDDSGMPKDRFSAEMPDATLATLKIQPSEPRDSAVYFCASGLRDYPDTQYFGPGTRLTVL.

The CDR3 here is CASSGTVYYGYTF. The CDR3 bases are TGCGCCAGCAGTGGGACAGTCTACTATGGCTACACCTTC. The rearrangement uses TRBV10-2 and TRBJ1-2, with D perhaps TRBD1 (6 bases). The CDR3 has 13 residues. Trimming took off 4 bases at V and 3 bases at J, with 9 bases between the two ends. Germline loops: CDR1 WSHSY, CDR2 SAAADI.

In nucleotides, the CDR3 is TGTGCCAGCAGCCATGACAGGTTTAATGAAAAACTGTTTTTT. Translation gives CASSHDRFNEKLFF. The gene calls are TRBV7-9 and TRBJ1-4, with D possibly TRBD1 on 6 matching bases. The CDR3 sequence is 14 residues long. From germline, CDR1 is SEHNR and CDR2 FQNEAQ (reference sequence). V was cut by 5 bases and J by 4 bases, with 11 bases left in between.

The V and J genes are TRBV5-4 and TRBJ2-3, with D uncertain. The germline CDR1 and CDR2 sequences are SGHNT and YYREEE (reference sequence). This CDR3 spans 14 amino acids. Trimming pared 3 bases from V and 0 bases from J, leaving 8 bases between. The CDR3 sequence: CASSSFGSTDTQYF. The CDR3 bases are TGTGCCAGCAGCTCCTTCGGGAGCACAGATACGCAGTATTTT. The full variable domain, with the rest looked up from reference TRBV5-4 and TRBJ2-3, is ETGVTQSPTHLIKTRGQQVTLRCSSQSGHNTVSWYQQALGQGPQFIFQYYREEENGRGNFPPRFSGLQFPNYSSELNVNALELDDSALYLCASSSFGSTDTQYFGPGTRLTVL.

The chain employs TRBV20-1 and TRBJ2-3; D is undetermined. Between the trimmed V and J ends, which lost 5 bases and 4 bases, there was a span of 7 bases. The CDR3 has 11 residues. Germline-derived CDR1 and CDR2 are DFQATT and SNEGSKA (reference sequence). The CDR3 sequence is CSARSPDTQYF. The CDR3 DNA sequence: TGCAGTGCTCGCAGCCCAGATACGCAGTATTTT.

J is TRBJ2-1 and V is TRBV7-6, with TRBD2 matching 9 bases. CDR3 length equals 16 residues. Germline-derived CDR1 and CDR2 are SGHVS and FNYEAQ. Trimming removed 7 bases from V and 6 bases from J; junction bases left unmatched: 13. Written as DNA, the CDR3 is TGTGCCAGCACCCCTCGTCCCGCGACTAGCGGCAATGAGCAGTTCTTC. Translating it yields CASTPRPATSGNEQFF. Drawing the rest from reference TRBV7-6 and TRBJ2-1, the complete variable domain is GAGVSQSPRYKVTKRGQDVALRCDPISGHVSLYWYRQALGQGPEFLTYFNYEAQQDKSGLPNDRFSAERPEGSISTLTIQRTEQRDSAMYRCASTPRPATSGNEQFFGPGTRLTVL.

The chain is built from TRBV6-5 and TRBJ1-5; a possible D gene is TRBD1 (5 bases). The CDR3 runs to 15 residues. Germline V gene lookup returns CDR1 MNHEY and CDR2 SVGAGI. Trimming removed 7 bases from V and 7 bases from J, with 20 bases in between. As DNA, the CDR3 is TGTGCCAGCACTCCCGGGAAGGGGTGGGGGCAGCCCCAGCATTTT. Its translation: CASTPGKGWGQPQHF.

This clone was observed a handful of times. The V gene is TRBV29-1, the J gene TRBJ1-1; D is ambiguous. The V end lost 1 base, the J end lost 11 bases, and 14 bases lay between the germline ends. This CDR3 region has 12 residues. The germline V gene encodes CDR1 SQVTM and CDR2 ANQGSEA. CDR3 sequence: CSVEGRSIGAFF. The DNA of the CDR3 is TGCAGCGTTGAAGGCAGGTCTATCGGTGCTTTCTTT. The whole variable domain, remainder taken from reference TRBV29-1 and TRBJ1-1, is SAVISQKPSRDICQRGTSLTIQCQVDSQVTMMFWYRQQPGQSLTLIATANQGSEATYESGFVIDKFPISRPNLTFSTLTVSNMSPEDSSIYLCSVEGRSIGAFFGQGTRLTVV.

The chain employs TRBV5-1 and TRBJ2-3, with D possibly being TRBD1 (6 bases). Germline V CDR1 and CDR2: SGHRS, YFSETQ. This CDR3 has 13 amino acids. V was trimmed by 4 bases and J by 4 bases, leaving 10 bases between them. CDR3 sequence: CASSEGQSDTQYF. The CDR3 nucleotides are TGCGCCAGCAGCGAAGGACAGTCAGATACGCAGTATTTT.